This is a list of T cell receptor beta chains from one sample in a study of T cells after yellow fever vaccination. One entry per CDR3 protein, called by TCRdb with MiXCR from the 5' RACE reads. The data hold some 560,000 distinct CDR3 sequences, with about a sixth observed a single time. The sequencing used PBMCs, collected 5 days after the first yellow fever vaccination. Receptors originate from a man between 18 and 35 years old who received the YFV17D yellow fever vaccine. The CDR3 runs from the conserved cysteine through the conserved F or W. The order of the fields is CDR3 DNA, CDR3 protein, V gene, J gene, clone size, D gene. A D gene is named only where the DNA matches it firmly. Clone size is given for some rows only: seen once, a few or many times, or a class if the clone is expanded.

cdr3_nt: TGTGCCAGCAGCCATGGGGGATTGCGACTTAACACCGGGGAGCTGTTTTTT; cdr3_aa: CASSHGGLRLNTGELFF; v_call: TRBV4-2; j_call: TRBJ2-2; clone_size: few; d_call: NA
cdr3_nt: TGTGCCAGCACTTGGACAGGGGTGGGTAATTCACCCCTCCACTTT; cdr3_aa: CASTWTGVGNSPLHF; v_call: TRBV28; j_call: TRBJ1-6; clone_size: NA; d_call: TRBD1
cdr3_nt: TGTGCCAGCAGCCAACAGGGGGAAGAGACCCAGTACTTC; cdr3_aa: CASSQQGEETQYF; v_call: TRBV7-6; j_call: TRBJ2-5; clone_size: many; d_call: TRBD1
cdr3_nt: TGTGCCAGCAGCTTAGCCCTACTAGCGGACCAAGAGACCCAGTACTTC; cdr3_aa: CASSLALLADQETQYF; v_call: TRBV7-6; j_call: TRBJ2-5; clone_size: once; d_call: TRBD2
cdr3_nt: TGTGCCAGCAGCTTAAGTAGCGGGGCTGGCACAGATACGCAGTATTTT; cdr3_aa: CASSLSSGAGTDTQYF; v_call: TRBV7-3; j_call: TRBJ2-3; clone_size: few; d_call: TRBD2
cdr3_nt: TGTGCCAGCAGTGACCACCTTGGCAATCAGCCCCAGCATTTT; cdr3_aa: CASSDHLGNQPQHF; v_call: TRBV6-1; j_call: TRBJ1-5; clone_size: few; d_call: NA
cdr3_nt: TGTGCCAGCAGCTTAGGCCTAGCGGGGCCTTTAACCGGGGAGCTGTTTTTT; cdr3_aa: CASSLGLAGPLTGELFF; v_call: TRBV7-3; j_call: TRBJ2-2; clone_size: few; d_call: TRBD2
cdr3_nt: NA; cdr3_aa: CASSFGVGSDFF; v_call: TRBV5-4; j_call: TRBJ1-1; clone_size: once; d_call: NA
cdr3_nt: TGTGCCAGCAGCGTTCACACAGATACGCAGTATTTT; cdr3_aa: CASSVHTDTQYF; v_call: TRBV9; j_call: TRBJ2-3; clone_size: NA; d_call: NA
cdr3_nt: TGCAGTGCTAGAGATAGTAGGGGGACAGGGGTACTGGGCACAGATACGCAGTATTTT; cdr3_aa: CSARDSRGTGVLGTDTQYF; v_call: TRBV20-1; j_call: TRBJ2-3; clone_size: few; d_call: TRBD1
cdr3_nt: TGTGCCAGCAGTTACTCCGGGACAGGGGGTGGGAATTCACCCCTCCACTTT; cdr3_aa: CASSYSGTGGGNSPLHF; v_call: TRBV6-5; j_call: TRBJ1-6; clone_size: few; d_call: TRBD1
cdr3_nt: TGCGCCAGCAGCCAGGGAACAGGGGGCTACTCCTACGAGCAGTACTTC; cdr3_aa: CASSQGTGGYSYEQYF; v_call: TRBV4-3; j_call: TRBJ2-7; clone_size: NA; d_call: TRBD1
cdr3_nt: TGTGCCAGCAGCTTACCGGGACAGCTAAATTCACCCCTCCACTTT; cdr3_aa: CASSLPGQLNSPLHF; v_call: TRBV5-5; j_call: TRBJ1-6; clone_size: many; d_call: TRBD1
cdr3_nt: TGTGCCAGCAGTTACGTCGCAACTAGAGGCACTGAAGCTTTCTTT; cdr3_aa: CASSYVATRGTEAFF; v_call: TRBV6-2/TRBV6-3; j_call: TRBJ1-1; clone_size: NA; d_call: NA
cdr3_nt: TGTGCCAGCAGTTTGACCGGGACAGGGTGGGTCGGGGAGCTGTTTTTT; cdr3_aa: CASSLTGTGWVGELFF; v_call: TRBV27; j_call: TRBJ2-2; clone_size: NA; d_call: TRBD1
cdr3_nt: TGCGCCAGCAGCTTGGATCCGGGACAGGGATCCTACGAGCAGTACTTC; cdr3_aa: CASSLDPGQGSYEQYF; v_call: TRBV5-1; j_call: TRBJ2-7; clone_size: NA; d_call: TRBD1
cdr3_nt: TGTGCCAGCAGCTTCGGGGGTTCTGGGGCCAACGTCCTGACTTTC; cdr3_aa: CASSFGGSGANVLTF; v_call: TRBV5-5; j_call: TRBJ2-6; clone_size: many; d_call: NA
cdr3_nt: TGTGCCATCAGTGAGTCTAACCCGGCCCCCCGGGGCTACACCTTC; cdr3_aa: CAISESNPAPRGYTF; v_call: TRBV10-3; j_call: TRBJ1-2; clone_size: NA; d_call: NA
cdr3_nt: TGTGCCAGCAGCGCTAGCGGGGCCAACCTCTACGAGCAGTACTTC; cdr3_aa: CASSASGANLYEQYF; v_call: TRBV6-1; j_call: TRBJ2-7; clone_size: few; d_call: TRBD2
cdr3_nt: TGTGCCAGCAGTTACCGTGCAGCGGGGGGCTACTACGAGCAGTACTTC; cdr3_aa: CASSYRAAGGYYEQYF; v_call: TRBV6-2/TRBV6-3; j_call: TRBJ2-7; clone_size: many; d_call: TRBD2
cdr3_nt: TGTGCCAGCAGGGACCCCCCAGGGAACGATTCACCCCTCCACTTT; cdr3_aa: CASRDPPGNDSPLHF; v_call: TRBV6-1; j_call: TRBJ1-6; clone_size: NA; d_call: NA
cdr3_nt: TGTGCCAGCAGCTTAGGTGCCAGGGGGGACGGGGAGCTGTTTTTT; cdr3_aa: CASSLGARGDGELFF; v_call: TRBV7-2; j_call: TRBJ2-2; clone_size: few; d_call: NA
cdr3_nt: TGTGCCAGCACCCTTCGGGCTAGCGAGTACAATGAGCAGTTCTTC; cdr3_aa: CASTLRASEYNEQFF; v_call: TRBV7-2; j_call: TRBJ2-1; clone_size: few; d_call: NA
cdr3_nt: TGTGCCAGCAGGAACGGCGGATATTCACCCCTCCACTTT; cdr3_aa: CASRNGGYSPLHF; v_call: TRBV6-1; j_call: TRBJ1-6; clone_size: NA; d_call: NA
cdr3_nt: TGTGCCAGCTCACCGATCCAGGGGCGTCATTCAATGAACACTGAAGCTTTCTTT; cdr3_aa: CASSPIQGRHSMNTEAFF; v_call: TRBV18; j_call: TRBJ1-1; clone_size: NA; d_call: NA
cdr3_nt: TGTGCCAGCAGTCCTGCGGGAAGGATACCCGGAGCTTTCTTT; cdr3_aa: CASSPAGRIPGAFF; v_call: TRBV12-3/TRBV12-4; j_call: TRBJ1-1; clone_size: few; d_call: NA
cdr3_nt: TGCAGTGCCGGCCGACCGCGGTCGGAGTCTTACTACGAGCAGTACTTC; cdr3_aa: CSAGRPRSESYYEQYF; v_call: TRBV20-1; j_call: TRBJ2-7; clone_size: NA; d_call: NA
cdr3_nt: TGTGCCAGCAGTGACCACAGGGGAGGGACTGAAGCTTTCTTT; cdr3_aa: CASSDHRGGTEAFF; v_call: TRBV6-1; j_call: TRBJ1-1; clone_size: few; d_call: TRBD1
cdr3_nt: TGTGCCACCAGTGGGTCCGGCGCAGATACGCAGTATTTT; cdr3_aa: CATSGSGADTQYF; v_call: TRBV24-1; j_call: TRBJ2-3; clone_size: few; d_call: NA
cdr3_nt: TGTGCCACCAGCAGAGGGTCAGCGGGGGCCCAAGAGACCCAGTACTTC; cdr3_aa: CATSRGSAGAQETQYF; v_call: TRBV15; j_call: TRBJ2-5; clone_size: NA; d_call: TRBD2
cdr3_nt: TGTGCCAGCAGCTCACCACATTTGTTAGGGAGGGAGACCCAGTACTTC; cdr3_aa: CASSSPHLLGRETQYF; v_call: TRBV5-5; j_call: TRBJ2-5; clone_size: NA; d_call: NA
cdr3_nt: TGTGCCAGCAGCTTGTGGGAGGGGGCGCCCGGTGGCTACACCTTC; cdr3_aa: CASSLWEGAPGGYTF; v_call: TRBV7-9; j_call: TRBJ1-2; clone_size: NA; d_call: TRBD1
cdr3_nt: TGCGCCAGCAGCCAAGATGGTCATCCTGCGAACACCGGGGAGCTGTTTTTT; cdr3_aa: CASSQDGHPANTGELFF; v_call: TRBV4-3; j_call: TRBJ2-2; clone_size: NA; d_call: NA
cdr3_nt: TGTGCCAGCAGCCAACAGTTAAACACTGAAGCTTTCTTT; cdr3_aa: CASSQQLNTEAFF; v_call: TRBV12-3/TRBV12-4; j_call: TRBJ1-1; clone_size: many; d_call: NA
cdr3_nt: TGCGCCAGCAGCCAACCCGGGACAGGGCCACACAATCAGCCCCAGCATTTT; cdr3_aa: CASSQPGTGPHNQPQHF; v_call: TRBV4-1; j_call: TRBJ1-5; clone_size: NA; d_call: TRBD1
cdr3_nt: TGCGCCAGCAGCTGGTCCCCGACCCTCATGAACACTGAAGCTTTCTTT; cdr3_aa: CASSWSPTLMNTEAFF; v_call: TRBV5-1; j_call: TRBJ1-1; clone_size: few; d_call: NA
cdr3_nt: TGTGCCAGCAGTTTATCCTCCTCGGACAGGGCCTTTGGAGGGCCCCAGCATTTT; cdr3_aa: CASSLSSSDRAFGGPQHF; v_call: TRBV27; j_call: TRBJ1-5; clone_size: NA; d_call: TRBD1